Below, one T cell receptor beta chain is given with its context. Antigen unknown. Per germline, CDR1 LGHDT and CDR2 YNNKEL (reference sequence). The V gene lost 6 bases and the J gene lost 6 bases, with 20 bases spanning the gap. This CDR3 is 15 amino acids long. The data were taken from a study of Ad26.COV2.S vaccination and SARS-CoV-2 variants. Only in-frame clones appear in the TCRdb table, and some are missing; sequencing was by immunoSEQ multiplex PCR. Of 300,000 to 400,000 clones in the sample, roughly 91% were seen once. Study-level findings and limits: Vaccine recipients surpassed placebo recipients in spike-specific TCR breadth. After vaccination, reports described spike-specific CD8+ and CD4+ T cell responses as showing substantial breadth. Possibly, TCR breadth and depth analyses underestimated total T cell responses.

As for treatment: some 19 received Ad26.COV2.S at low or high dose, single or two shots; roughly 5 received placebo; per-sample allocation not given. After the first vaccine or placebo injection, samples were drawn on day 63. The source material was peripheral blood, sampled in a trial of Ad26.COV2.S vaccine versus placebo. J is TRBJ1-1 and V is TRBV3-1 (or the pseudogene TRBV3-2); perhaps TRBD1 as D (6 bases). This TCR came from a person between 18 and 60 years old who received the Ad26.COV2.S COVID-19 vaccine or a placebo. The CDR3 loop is CASSLRIQGGAEAFF. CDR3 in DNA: TGTGCCAGCAGTCTAAGGATACAGGGCGGGGCTGAAGCTTTCTTT.